This T cell receptor beta chain was observed in a study of CD8+ T cells in alopecia areata. Study observations and caveats: Sharing of TCR sequences between patients (possibly for HLA-related reasons) was less clear than in mice. Sequences from scalp samples also cover resident alphabeta T cells of normal skin. More clonal than normal scalp was lesional scalp, particularly alopecia totalis/universalis.

Extraction and reverse transcription of RNA yielded cDNA as the sequencing template. The assay was immunoSEQ multiplex PCR, and TCRdb's table has in-frame clones only and misses some. The data hold some 110,000 clones, with roughly two thirds observed a single time. This clone was detected only a few times. What it recognizes is unknown. PBMCs yielded sorted CD4+ and CD8+ T cells. The CDR3 contains 12 residues. Germline V gene sequence: CDR1 SNHLY, CDR2 FYNNEI. The V gene lost 4 bases and the J gene lost 6 bases, with 9 bases spanning the gap. The TCR comes from a human donor in good health. Specimen: CD4+ T cells sorted from blood. The chain has TRBV2 and TRBJ1-2, with no clear D. The chain's CDR3 is CASSGGFDGYTF. The CDR3 DNA reads TGTGCCAGCAGTGGGGGTTTCGATGGCTACACCTTC.